This entry features one T cell receptor (beta chain) sequence. No antigen is known for it. V was shortened by 5 bases and J by 11 bases, with 18 bases between the two germline ends. Germline V gene sequence: CDR1 SEHNR, CDR2 FQNEAQ (reference sequence). The CDR3 spans 13 residues. The entry originates in a study of response to subunit inactivated influenza vaccine. General study findings and limits: Few new T cells, the authors suggested, are recruited by each seasonal influenza vaccination.

A single record per CDR3 protein comes from TCRdb applying MiXCR to the RT-PCR reads. The sample yields 150,000 to 200,000 distinct CDR3 sequences, roughly 10% seen once. Here the sequenced sample was CD8+ T cells sorted from PBMCs, taken approximately 25 months after vaccination. The J gene is TRBJ1-1, the V gene TRBV7-9; possibly TRBD1 for D (5 bases). This receptor was obtained from a man between 50 and 75 years old who received an inactivated influenza vaccine. CDR3 in amino acids: CASSPGPSPEAFF. As DNA, the CDR3 is TGTGCCAGCAGCCCGGGACCATCCCCGGAGGCTTTCTTT.